A selection of T cell receptor beta chains follows, all from one sample in a study of Tregs in tolerant kidney transplant recipients. Produced via immunoSEQ multiplex PCR; TCRdb's table is partial and in-frame only. This table has roughly 66,000 clones, over 85% appearing once. The specimen comprised CD8+ T cells from blood, sampled before the transplant. The receptor set was obtained from a human donor who received a combined kidney and bone marrow transplant. Each CDR3 is given with its conserved first and last residue. Each record gives: D gene, J gene, V gene, clone size, CDR3 DNA, CDR3 protein. D genes are given only for firm matches. Some rows have no size entry. The others give once, few or many, or a class for an expanded clone.

D gene: TRBD1; J gene: TRBJ2-1; V gene: TRBV15; clone size: NA; CDR3 DNA: TGTGCCACCAGCCTGGACAGGGGGGGCGATGAGCAGTTCTTC; CDR3 protein: CATSLDRGGDEQFF
D gene: TRBD2; J gene: TRBJ2-5; V gene: TRBV2; clone size: NA; CDR3 DNA: TGTGCCAGCAGTGTCGGGGGGCAAGAGACCCAGTACTTC; CDR3 protein: CASSVGGQETQYF
D gene: TRBD1; J gene: TRBJ1-1; V gene: TRBV25-1; clone size: NA; CDR3 DNA: TGTGCCAGCAGTGCCGACAGGGGGCAGAGCACTGAAGCTTTCTTT; CDR3 protein: CASSADRGQSTEAFF
D gene: TRBD1; J gene: TRBJ2-7; V gene: TRBV30; clone size: NA; CDR3 DNA: TGTGCCTGGACCCGGACAGGCAGCACCTACGAGCAGTACTTC; CDR3 protein: CAWTRTGSTYEQYF
D gene: NA; J gene: TRBJ2-7; V gene: TRBV20-1; clone size: once; CDR3 DNA: TGCAGTGCTAGAGACGGCTACGAGCAGTACTTC; CDR3 protein: CSARDGYEQYF
D gene: NA; J gene: TRBJ2-7; V gene: TRBV13; clone size: once; CDR3 DNA: TGTGCCAGCAGCCTCTCGGCCCGGGCCTACGAGCAGTACTTC; CDR3 protein: CASSLSARAYEQYF
D gene: NA; J gene: TRBJ1-1; V gene: TRBV9; clone size: NA; CDR3 DNA: TGTGCCAGCAGTCCGGGGGGCCTCACTGAAGCTTTCTTT; CDR3 protein: CASSPGGLTEAFF
D gene: TRBD2; J gene: TRBJ2-7; V gene: TRBV28; clone size: NA; CDR3 DNA: TGTGCCAGCAGTCGAGTAGCGGGGGAAGGGGAGCAGTACTTC; CDR3 protein: CASSRVAGEGEQYF
D gene: TRBD1; J gene: TRBJ2-3; V gene: TRBV11-3; clone size: NA; CDR3 DNA: TGTGCCAGCAGTCGGACAGGGGGCGTAGGGGTCGCAGATACGCAGTATTTT; CDR3 protein: CASSRTGGVGVADTQYF
D gene: NA; J gene: TRBJ1-1; V gene: TRBV7-9; clone size: NA; CDR3 DNA: TGTGCCAGCAGCCAAGATGGCTACACTGAAGCTTTCTTT; CDR3 protein: CASSQDGYTEAFF
D gene: TRBD1; J gene: TRBJ1-6; V gene: TRBV7-2; clone size: NA; CDR3 DNA: TGTGCCAGCAGCCCGGGGACAGGGACGACAGTCTATAATTCACCCCTCCACTTT; CDR3 protein: CASSPGTGTTVYNSPLHF
D gene: NA; J gene: TRBJ2-4; V gene: TRBV7-9; clone size: NA; CDR3 DNA: TGTGCCAGCAGCCCAAGGTCGGGAGCTACCCTTAAAAACATTCAGTACTTC; CDR3 protein: CASSPRSGATLKNIQYF
D gene: TRBD2; J gene: TRBJ2-4; V gene: TRBV9; clone size: NA; CDR3 DNA: TGTGCCAGCAGCGTATCGGGAGGGCCGGGCATTCAGTACTTC; CDR3 protein: CASSVSGGPGIQYF
D gene: TRBD1; J gene: TRBJ2-2; V gene: TRBV7-8; clone size: NA; CDR3 DNA: TGTGCCAGCAGCTTTAGGGGGCTCGCCGGGGAGCTGTTTTTT; CDR3 protein: CASSFRGLAGELFF
D gene: NA; J gene: TRBJ2-3; V gene: TRBV7-9; clone size: NA; CDR3 DNA: TGTGCCAGCAGCTTAGGTCCGACAGGTAGCACAGATACGCAGTATTTT; CDR3 protein: CASSLGPTGSTDTQYF
D gene: TRBD2; J gene: TRBJ2-3; V gene: TRBV7-3; clone size: NA; CDR3 DNA: TGTGCCAGCAGCACCGGGACTAGCTGGGCAGATACGCAGTATTTT; CDR3 protein: CASSTGTSWADTQYF
D gene: TRBD1; J gene: TRBJ1-1; V gene: TRBV18; clone size: once; CDR3 DNA: TGTGCCAGCTCACTCGAAATCATGACAGGGCCTAACACTGAAGCTTTCTTT; CDR3 protein: CASSLEIMTGPNTEAFF
D gene: NA; J gene: TRBJ1-2; V gene: TRBV7-8; clone size: NA; CDR3 DNA: TGTGCCAGCAGCCTAAGGACCGAGGGCGCGGTCTATGGCTACACCTTC; CDR3 protein: CASSLRTEGAVYGYTF
D gene: TRBD2; J gene: TRBJ2-1; V gene: TRBV7-3; clone size: NA; CDR3 DNA: TGTGCCAGCAGCATATGGACTAGCGGGCTGGCTGAGCAGTTCTTC; CDR3 protein: CASSIWTSGLAEQFF
D gene: NA; J gene: TRBJ1-1; V gene: TRBV28; clone size: NA; CDR3 DNA: TGTGCCAGCAGTTTTTCCACGACAGGAATGAACACTGAAGCTTTCTTT; CDR3 protein: CASSFSTTGMNTEAFF
D gene: NA; J gene: TRBJ1-3; V gene: TRBV7-9; clone size: few; CDR3 DNA: TGTGCCAGCAGCTTAGTCGGGGAGCCGGAACGGTTCATATATTTT; CDR3 protein: CASSLVGEPERFIYF
D gene: TRBD2; J gene: TRBJ2-1; V gene: TRBV6-5; clone size: NA; CDR3 DNA: TGTGCCAGCAGTTCACTCAGGGCGGGGGGGGATGAGCAGTTCTTC; CDR3 protein: CASSSLRAGGDEQFF
D gene: NA; J gene: TRBJ2-1; V gene: TRBV5-1; clone size: once; CDR3 DNA: TGCGCCAGCAGAGGGGAAAACAATGAGCAGTTCTTC; CDR3 protein: CASRGENNEQFF
D gene: NA; J gene: TRBJ1-1; V gene: TRBV27; clone size: NA; CDR3 DNA: TGTGCCAGCAGTTACGCGGGGAGGGGTGAAGCTTTCTTT; CDR3 protein: CASSYAGRGEAFF
D gene: TRBD1; J gene: TRBJ1-4; V gene: TRBV6-5; clone size: few; CDR3 DNA: TGTGCCAGCAGCATCGGACAGGGCATTGAACTGTTTTTT; CDR3 protein: CASSIGQGIELFF
D gene: NA; J gene: TRBJ1-5; V gene: TRBV19; clone size: NA; CDR3 DNA: TGTGCCAGTACTCTACAGGGTAATCAGCCCCAGCATTTT; CDR3 protein: CASTLQGNQPQHF
D gene: NA; J gene: TRBJ2-1; V gene: TRBV11-3; clone size: NA; CDR3 DNA: TGTGCCAGCCGCCCCGGGACTTTGAGCTCCTACAATGAGCAGTTCTTC; CDR3 protein: CASRPGTLSSYNEQFF
D gene: TRBD2; J gene: TRBJ2-1; V gene: TRBV5-1; clone size: NA; CDR3 DNA: TGCGCCAGCAGCTTCCCCCAGCGGGGGAACAATGAGCAGTTCTTC; CDR3 protein: CASSFPQRGNNEQFF
D gene: NA; J gene: TRBJ1-1; V gene: TRBV19; clone size: NA; CDR3 DNA: TGTGCCAGTAGGGAGGGACTTGAAGCTTTCTTT; CDR3 protein: CASREGLEAFF
D gene: TRBD2; J gene: TRBJ2-7; V gene: TRBV13; clone size: NA; CDR3 DNA: TGTGCCAGCAGCTCCCTATCTAGCGGGAGGTCGTACGAGCAGTACTTC; CDR3 protein: CASSSLSSGRSYEQYF
D gene: TRBD2; J gene: TRBJ2-7; V gene: TRBV15; clone size: NA; CDR3 DNA: TGTGCCACCAGCAGGGGTTGGACTAGCGGGAGGGCCGAGAAAAACGAGCAGTACTTC; CDR3 protein: CATSRGWTSGRAEKNEQYF
D gene: TRBD2; J gene: TRBJ2-1; V gene: TRBV4-1; clone size: NA; CDR3 DNA: TGCGCCAGCAGCCAAGACGCTCTGGGAGGGGCGCCGGAGCAGTTCTTC; CDR3 protein: CASSQDALGGAPEQFF
D gene: NA; J gene: TRBJ1-1; V gene: TRBV28; clone size: NA; CDR3 DNA: TGTGCCAGCAGTTTGGCGCGGAGAGGGACTGAAGCTTTCTTT; CDR3 protein: CASSLARRGTEAFF
D gene: NA; J gene: TRBJ1-2; V gene: TRBV7-9; clone size: NA; CDR3 DNA: TGTGCCAGCAGCCCCCAGGACTACTATGGCTACACCTTC; CDR3 protein: CASSPQDYYGYTF
D gene: NA; J gene: TRBJ1-1; V gene: TRBV19; clone size: NA; CDR3 DNA: TGTGCCAGTAGATTCACGGGGTTAAGCACTGAAGCTTTCTTT; CDR3 protein: CASRFTGLSTEAFF
D gene: NA; J gene: TRBJ2-1; V gene: TRBV7-2; clone size: NA; CDR3 DNA: TGTGCCAGCAGTCCGGATGGCGGGTATGAGCAGTTCTTC; CDR3 protein: CASSPDGGYEQFF
D gene: NA; J gene: TRBJ2-2; V gene: TRBV9; clone size: NA; CDR3 DNA: TGTGCCAGCAGCGAGGAGGGACACACCGGGGAGCTGTTTTTT; CDR3 protein: CASSEEGHTGELFF
D gene: NA; J gene: TRBJ1-2; V gene: TRBV4-2; clone size: NA; CDR3 DNA: TGTGCCAGCAGCCAAGTTACAGGGTTGGATGGCTACACCTTC; CDR3 protein: CASSQVTGLDGYTF
D gene: TRBD1; J gene: TRBJ2-2; V gene: TRBV7-6; clone size: NA; CDR3 DNA: TGTGCCAGCAGCTTAGTTGGACAGGGTAACACCGGGGAGCTGTTTTTT; CDR3 protein: CASSLVGQGNTGELFF
D gene: NA; J gene: TRBJ2-1; V gene: TRBV5-1; clone size: NA; CDR3 DNA: TGCGCCAGCAGCTTAGTAAGTCCGAGCTCCTACAATGAGCAGTTCTTC; CDR3 protein: CASSLVSPSSYNEQFF
D gene: NA; J gene: TRBJ2-1; V gene: TRBV15; clone size: NA; CDR3 DNA: TGTGCCACCAGGGCAGGCTCCTACAATGAGCAGTTCTTC; CDR3 protein: CATRAGSYNEQFF
D gene: NA; J gene: TRBJ2-5; V gene: TRBV4-2; clone size: NA; CDR3 DNA: TGTGCCAGCAGCCAAGTCCCGGGCGAGGTAGCGGCACAAGAGACCCAGTACTTC; CDR3 protein: CASSQVPGEVAAQETQYF